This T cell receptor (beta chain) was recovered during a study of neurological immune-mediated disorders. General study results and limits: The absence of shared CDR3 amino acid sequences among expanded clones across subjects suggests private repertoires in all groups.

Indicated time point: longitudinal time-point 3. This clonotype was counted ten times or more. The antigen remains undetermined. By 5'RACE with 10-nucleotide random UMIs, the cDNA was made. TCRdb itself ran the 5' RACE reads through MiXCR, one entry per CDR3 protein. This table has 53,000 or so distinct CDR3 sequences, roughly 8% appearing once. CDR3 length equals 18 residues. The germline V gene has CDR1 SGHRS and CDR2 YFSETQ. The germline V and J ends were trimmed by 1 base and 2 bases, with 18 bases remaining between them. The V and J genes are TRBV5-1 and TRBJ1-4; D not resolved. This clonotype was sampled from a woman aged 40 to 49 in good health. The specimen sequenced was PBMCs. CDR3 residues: CASSLSFVDHSTNEKLFF. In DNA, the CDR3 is TGCGCCAGCAGCTTGTCGTTCGTTGATCACAGTACTAATGAAAAACTGTTTTTT.